This TCR beta chain is from a study of cytomegalovirus exposure and HLA in healthy donors. Background on the study: Of over 350 genotyped donors, 81% grouped in the Caucasian-associated ancestry cluster.

The PCR ran on 60 Vbeta and 13 Jbeta primers. The table came from immunoSEQ multiplex PCR; TCRdb's copy has only in-frame clones and leaves some out. The sample has approximately 50,000 clones, and its top ten clones hold under 3%. To note about this clone: No antigen is known for it.

Per germline, CDR1 LNHDA and CDR2 SQIVND (reference sequence). The CDR3 has 15 amino acids. Trimming removed 5 bases at V and 2 bases at J, with 15 bases between. The study's findings and limits: In an earlier analysis, most TCR beta V segments were productive about 90% or about 30% of the time. The authors later linked a missense DCLRE1C variant to TCR beta V- and J-gene trimming.

The chain is built from TRBV19 and TRBJ2-5; no firm D call. Input material: PBMCs. The receptor was derived from a female donor in good health and CMV-seronegative. CDR3 nucleotide sequence: TGTGCCAGTAGTCCGCGGCACGGAGCACAAGAGACCCAGTACTTC. Translating it yields CASSPRHGAQETQYF.